Sequencing of this T cell receptor (beta chain) was carried out in a study of blood T cells in healthy people across ages. This CDR3 spans 13 amino acids. V shed 7 bases and J shed 3 bases, with 12 bases lying between them. A sample-barcoded 5' primer and a J-beta primer mix were used in a second PCR of roughly 6 to 12 cycles. MiXCR, run by TCRdb on the 5' RACE reads, gives a single entry per CDR3 protein. Of roughly 800,000 distinct CDR3 sequences in the sample, roughly 25% were seen once. A further study also used this sample, focusing on T cells of mothers and their children.

This chain connects TRBV12-3 or TRBV12-4 to TRBJ1-1; unclear D gene. Sequencing used blood. This TCR was recovered from a boy aged 5-17 years in good health. The CDR3 sequence: CASNGLAYTEAFF. CDR3 DNA: TGTGCCAGCAATGGCCTCGCGTACACTGAAGCTTTCTTT.